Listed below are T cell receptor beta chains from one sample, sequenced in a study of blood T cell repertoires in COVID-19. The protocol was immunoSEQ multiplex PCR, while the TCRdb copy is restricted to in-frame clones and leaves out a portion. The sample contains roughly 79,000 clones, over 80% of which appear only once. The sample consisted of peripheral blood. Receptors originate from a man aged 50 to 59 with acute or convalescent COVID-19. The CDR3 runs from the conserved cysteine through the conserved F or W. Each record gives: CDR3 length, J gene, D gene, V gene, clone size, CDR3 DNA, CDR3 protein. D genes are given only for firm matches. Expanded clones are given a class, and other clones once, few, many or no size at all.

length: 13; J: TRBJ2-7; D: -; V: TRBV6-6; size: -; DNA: TGTGCCAGCAGTCCCCTAGCACCCTACGAGCAGTACTTC; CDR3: CASSPLAPYEQYF
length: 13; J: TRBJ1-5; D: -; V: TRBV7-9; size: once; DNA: TGTGCCAGCAGCGCGTATAGCAATCAGCCCCAGCATTTT; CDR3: CASSAYSNQPQHF
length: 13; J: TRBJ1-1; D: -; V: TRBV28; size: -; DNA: TGTGCCAGCACCCTACTGGTGAACACTGAAGCTTTCTTT; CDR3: CASTLLVNTEAFF
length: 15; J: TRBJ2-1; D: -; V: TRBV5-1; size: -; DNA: TGCGCCAGCAGACCGGGACTCGGACCCTACAATGAGCAGTTCTTC; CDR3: CASRPGLGPYNEQFF
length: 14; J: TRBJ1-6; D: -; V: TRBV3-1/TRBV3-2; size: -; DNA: TGTGCCAGCAGCCCCCAACAGGGTTCTTCACCCCTCCACTTT; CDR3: CASSPQQGSSPLHF
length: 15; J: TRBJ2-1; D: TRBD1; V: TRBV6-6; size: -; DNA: TGTGCCAGCACCTTAAGACAGGGAGTCCAGGGTGAGCAGTTCTTC; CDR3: CASTLRQGVQGEQFF
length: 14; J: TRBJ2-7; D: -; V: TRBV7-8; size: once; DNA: TGTGCCAGCAGCCCGTGGGGCGAGGACTACGAGCAGTACTTC; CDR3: CASSPWGEDYEQYF
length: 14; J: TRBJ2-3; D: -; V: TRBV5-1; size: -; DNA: TGCGCCAGCAGCTTGGGTCGGTTTCAAGATACGCAGTATTTT; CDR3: CASSLGRFQDTQYF
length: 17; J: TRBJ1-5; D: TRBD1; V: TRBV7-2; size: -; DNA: TGTGCCAGCAGCTCCCACATTTTAACAGGGGGACATCAGCCCCAGCATTTT; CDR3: CASSSHILTGGHQPQHF
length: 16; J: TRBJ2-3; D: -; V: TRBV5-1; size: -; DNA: TGCGCCAGCAGCTTGGGCCAGGGGTCGATCACAGATACGCAGTATTTT; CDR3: CASSLGQGSITDTQYF
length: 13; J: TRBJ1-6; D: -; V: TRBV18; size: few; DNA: TGTGCCAGCTCACCAGACCGGGGGTCACCCCTCCACTTT; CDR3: CASSPDRGSPLHF
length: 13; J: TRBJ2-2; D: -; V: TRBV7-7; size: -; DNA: TGTGCCAGCAGCTTAGGAGGGATCAGGGAGCTGTTTTTT; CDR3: CASSLGGIRELFF
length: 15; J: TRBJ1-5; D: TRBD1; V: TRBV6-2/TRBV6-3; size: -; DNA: TGTGCCAGCAGTTCACAGGGGTATAGCAATCAGCCCCAGCATTTT; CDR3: CASSSQGYSNQPQHF
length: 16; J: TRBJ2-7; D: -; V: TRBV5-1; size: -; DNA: TGCGCCAGCAGCCTGGATACAGGTAATCCCCTTCGCGAGCAGTACTTC; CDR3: CASSLDTGNPLREQYF
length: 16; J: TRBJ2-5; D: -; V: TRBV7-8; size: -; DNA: TGTGCCAGCAGCACCGGAGGGGCAGCTAGGATGGGGACCCAGTACTTC; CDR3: CASSTGGAARMGTQYF
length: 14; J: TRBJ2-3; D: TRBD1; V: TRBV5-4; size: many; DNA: TGTGCCAGCAGCTCAGGACAGGCAGGAGATACGCAGTATTTT; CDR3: CASSSGQAGDTQYF
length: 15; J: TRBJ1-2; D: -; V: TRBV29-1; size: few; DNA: TGCAGCGTTGATAACTCGGGGGGCGAGGGCTATGGCTACACCTTC; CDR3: CSVDNSGGEGYGYTF
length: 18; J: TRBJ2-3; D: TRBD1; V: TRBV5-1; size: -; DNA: TGCGCCAGCAGCTTGGTTAGGGGGACAGGAGCGGGCACAGATACGCAGTATTTT; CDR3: CASSLVRGTGAGTDTQYF